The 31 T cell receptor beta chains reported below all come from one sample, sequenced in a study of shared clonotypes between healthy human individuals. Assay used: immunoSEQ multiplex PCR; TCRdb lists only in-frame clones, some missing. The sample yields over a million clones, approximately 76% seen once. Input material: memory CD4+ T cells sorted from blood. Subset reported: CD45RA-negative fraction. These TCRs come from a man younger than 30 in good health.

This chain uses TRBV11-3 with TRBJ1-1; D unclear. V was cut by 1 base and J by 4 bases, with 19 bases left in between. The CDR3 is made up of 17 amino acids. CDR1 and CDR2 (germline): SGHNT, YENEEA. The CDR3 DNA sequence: TGTGCCAGCAGCTTAGTGCCCCCCCTGTGGGATGGCACTGAAGCTTTCTTT. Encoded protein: CASSLVPPLWDGTEAFF.

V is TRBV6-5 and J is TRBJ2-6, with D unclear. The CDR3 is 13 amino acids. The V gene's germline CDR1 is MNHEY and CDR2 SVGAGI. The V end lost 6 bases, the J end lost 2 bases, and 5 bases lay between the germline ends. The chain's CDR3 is CASRIPGANVLTF. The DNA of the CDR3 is TGTGCCAGCAGGATACCTGGGGCCAACGTCCTGACTTTC.

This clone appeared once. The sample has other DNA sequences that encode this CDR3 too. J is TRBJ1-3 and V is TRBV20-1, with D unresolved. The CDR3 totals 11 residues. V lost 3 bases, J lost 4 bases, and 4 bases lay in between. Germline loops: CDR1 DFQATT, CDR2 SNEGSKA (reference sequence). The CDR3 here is CSARGGNTIYF. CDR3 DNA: TGCAGTGCTAGGGGCGGAAACACCATATATTTT.

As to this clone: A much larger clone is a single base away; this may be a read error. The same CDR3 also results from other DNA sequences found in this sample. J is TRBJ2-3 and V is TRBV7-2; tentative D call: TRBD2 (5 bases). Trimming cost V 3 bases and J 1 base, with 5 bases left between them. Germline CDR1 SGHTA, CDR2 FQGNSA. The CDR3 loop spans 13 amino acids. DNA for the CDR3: TGTGCCAGCAGCTTCGGGGGCACAGATACGCAGTATTTT. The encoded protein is CASSFGGTDTQYF. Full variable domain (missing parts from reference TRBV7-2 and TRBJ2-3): GAGVSQSPSNKVTEKGKDVELRCDPISGHTALYWYRQSLGQGLEFLIYFQGNSAPDKSGLPSDRFSAERTGGSVSTLTIQRTQQEDSAVYLCASSFGGTDTQYFGPGTRLTVL.

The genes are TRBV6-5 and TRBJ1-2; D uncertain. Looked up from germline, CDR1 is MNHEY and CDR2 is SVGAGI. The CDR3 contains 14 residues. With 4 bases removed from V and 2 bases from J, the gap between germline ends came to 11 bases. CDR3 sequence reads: CASSSVTGNYGYTF. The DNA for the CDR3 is TGTGCCAGCAGTTCCGTGACCGGGAACTATGGCTACACCTTC.

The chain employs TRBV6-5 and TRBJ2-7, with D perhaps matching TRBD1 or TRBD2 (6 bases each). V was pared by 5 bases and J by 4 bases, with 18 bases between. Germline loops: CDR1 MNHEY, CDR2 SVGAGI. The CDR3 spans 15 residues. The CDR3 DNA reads TGTGCCAGCAGTACCACCTCGGGGGCGCGGTACGAGCAGTACTTC. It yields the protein CASSTTSGARYEQYF.

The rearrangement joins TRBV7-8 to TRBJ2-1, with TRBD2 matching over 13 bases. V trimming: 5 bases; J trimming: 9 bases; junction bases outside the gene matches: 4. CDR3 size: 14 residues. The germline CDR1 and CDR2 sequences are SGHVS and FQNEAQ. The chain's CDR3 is CASSPGLAGSEQFF. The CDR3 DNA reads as TGTGCCAGCAGCCCGGGACTAGCGGGAAGTGAGCAGTTCTTC. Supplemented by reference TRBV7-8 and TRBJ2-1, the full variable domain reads GAGVSQSPRYKVAKRGQDVALRCDPISGHVSLFWYQQALGQGPEFLTYFQNEAQLDKSGLPSDRFFAERPEGSVSTLKIQRTQQEDSAVYLCASSPGLAGSEQFFGPGTRLTVL.

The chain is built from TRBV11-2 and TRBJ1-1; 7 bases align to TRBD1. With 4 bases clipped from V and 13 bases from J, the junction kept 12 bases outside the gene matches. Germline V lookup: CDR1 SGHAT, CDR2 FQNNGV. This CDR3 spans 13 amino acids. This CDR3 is CASSSNEQGRGFF. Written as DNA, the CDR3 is TGTGCCAGCAGCTCAAACGAACAGGGGAGAGGTTTCTTT.

CDR3 loop: CASTWTGQGYEQYF. For the CDR3, the DNA is TGTGCCAGCACCTGGACAGGGCAAGGTTACGAGCAGTACTTC. The chain is built from TRBV7-9 and TRBJ2-7; 8 positions agree with TRBD1. Germline CDR1 is SEHNR and CDR2 is FQNEAQ (reference sequence). J lost 4 bases, V lost 7 bases, and 9 bases had no gene match. The CDR3 is 14 residues long.

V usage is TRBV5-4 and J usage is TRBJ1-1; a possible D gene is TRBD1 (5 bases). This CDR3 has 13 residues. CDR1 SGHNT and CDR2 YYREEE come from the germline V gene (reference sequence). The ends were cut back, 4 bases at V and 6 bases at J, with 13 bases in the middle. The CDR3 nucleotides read TGTGCCAGCAGCAAGCTAATAGGGGCTGAAGCTTTCTTT. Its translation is CASSKLIGAEAFF.

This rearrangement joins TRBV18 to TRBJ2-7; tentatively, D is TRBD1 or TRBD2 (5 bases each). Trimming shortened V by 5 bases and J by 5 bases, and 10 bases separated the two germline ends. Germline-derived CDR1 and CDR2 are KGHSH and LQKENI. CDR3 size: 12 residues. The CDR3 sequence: CASSGRGDEQYF. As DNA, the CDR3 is TGTGCCAGCTCAGGGCGAGGGGACGAGCAGTACTTC.

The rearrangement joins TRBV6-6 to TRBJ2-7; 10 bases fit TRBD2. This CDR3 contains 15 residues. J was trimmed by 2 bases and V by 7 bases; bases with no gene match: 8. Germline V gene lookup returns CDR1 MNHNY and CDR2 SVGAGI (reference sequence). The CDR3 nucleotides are TGTGCCAGCAAGTCCCCTAGCGGGAGTGCCTACGAGCAGTACTTC. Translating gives CASKSPSGSAYEQYF.

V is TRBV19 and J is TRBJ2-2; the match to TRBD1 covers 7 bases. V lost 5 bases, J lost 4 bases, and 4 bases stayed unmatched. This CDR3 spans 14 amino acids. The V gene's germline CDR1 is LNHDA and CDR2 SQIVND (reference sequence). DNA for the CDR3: TGTGCCAGTAGTTTACGGACAGGCACCGGGGAGCTGTTTTTT. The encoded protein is CASSLRTGTGELFF.

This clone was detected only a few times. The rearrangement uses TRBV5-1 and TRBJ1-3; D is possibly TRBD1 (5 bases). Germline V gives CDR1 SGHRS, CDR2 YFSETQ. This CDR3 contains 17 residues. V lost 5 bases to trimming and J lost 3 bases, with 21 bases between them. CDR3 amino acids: CASSYGSGTDSGNTIYF. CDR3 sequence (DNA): TGCGCCAGCAGTTATGGATCCGGGACGGATAGTGGAAACACCATATATTTT.

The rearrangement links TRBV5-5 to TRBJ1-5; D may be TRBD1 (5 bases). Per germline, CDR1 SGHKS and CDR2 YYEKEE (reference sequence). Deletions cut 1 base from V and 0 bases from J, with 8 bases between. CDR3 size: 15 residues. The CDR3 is CASSLPGNSNQPQHF. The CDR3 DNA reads TGTGCCAGCAGCTTGCCAGGGAATAGCAATCAGCCCCAGCATTTT.

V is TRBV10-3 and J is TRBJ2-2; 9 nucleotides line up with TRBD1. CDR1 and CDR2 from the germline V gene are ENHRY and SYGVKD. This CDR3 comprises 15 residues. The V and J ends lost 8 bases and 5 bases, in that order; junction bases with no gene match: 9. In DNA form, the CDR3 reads TGTGCCATCCGACAGGCGGGACAGGGTACCGGGGAGCTGTTTTTT. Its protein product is CAIRQAGQGTGELFF.

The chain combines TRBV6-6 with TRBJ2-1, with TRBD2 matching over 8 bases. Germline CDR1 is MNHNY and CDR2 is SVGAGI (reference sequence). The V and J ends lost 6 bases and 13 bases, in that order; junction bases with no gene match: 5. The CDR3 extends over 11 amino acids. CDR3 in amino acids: CASSPGTSQFF. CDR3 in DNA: TGTGCCAGCAGCCCCGGGACTAGTCAGTTCTTC.

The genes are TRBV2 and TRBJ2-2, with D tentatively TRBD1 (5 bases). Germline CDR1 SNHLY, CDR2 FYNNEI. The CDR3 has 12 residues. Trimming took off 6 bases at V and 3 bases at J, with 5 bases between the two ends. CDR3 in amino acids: CASRQDTGELFF. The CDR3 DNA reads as TGTGCCAGCAGACAGGACACCGGGGAGCTGTTTTTT. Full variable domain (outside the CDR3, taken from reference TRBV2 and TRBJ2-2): EPEVTQTPSHQVTQMGQEVILRCVPISNHLYFYWYRQILGQKVEFLVSFYNNEISEKSEIFDDQFSVERPDGSNFTLKIRSTKLEDSAMYFCASRQDTGELFFGEGSRLTVL.

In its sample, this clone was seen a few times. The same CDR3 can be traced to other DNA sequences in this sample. The CDR3 here is CASSLGTSGELFF. CDR3 nucleotides: TGCGCCAGCAGCTTGGGGACGTCCGGGGAGCTGTTTTTT. The rearrangement joins TRBV5-1 to TRBJ2-2, with D unclear. In germline, CDR1 is SGHRS, CDR2 YFSETQ. The CDR3 is made up of 13 amino acids. The germline V and J ends were trimmed by 0 bases and 6 bases, with 6 bases remaining between them. Filled out from reference TRBV5-1 and TRBJ2-2, the complete variable domain reads KAGVTQTPRYLIKTRGQQVTLSCSPISGHRSVSWYQQTPGQGLQFLFEYFSETQRNKGNFPGRFSGRQFSNSRSEMNVSTLELGDSALYLCASSLGTSGELFFGEGSRLTVL.

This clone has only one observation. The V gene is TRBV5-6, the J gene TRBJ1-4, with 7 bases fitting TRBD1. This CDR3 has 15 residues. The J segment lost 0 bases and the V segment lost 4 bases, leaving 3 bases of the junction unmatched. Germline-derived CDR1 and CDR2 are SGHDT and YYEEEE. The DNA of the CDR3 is TGTGCCAGCAGCGCACAGGGGACAACTAATGAAAAACTGTTTTTT. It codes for CASSAQGTTNEKLFF.

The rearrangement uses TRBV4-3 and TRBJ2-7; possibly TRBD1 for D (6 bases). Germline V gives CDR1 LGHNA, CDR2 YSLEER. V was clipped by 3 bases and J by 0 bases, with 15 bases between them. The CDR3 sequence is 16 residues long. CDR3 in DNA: TGCGCCAGCAGCCAGGGGGCAGGGCTAAGCTCCTACGAGCAGTACTTC. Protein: CASSQGAGLSSYEQYF.

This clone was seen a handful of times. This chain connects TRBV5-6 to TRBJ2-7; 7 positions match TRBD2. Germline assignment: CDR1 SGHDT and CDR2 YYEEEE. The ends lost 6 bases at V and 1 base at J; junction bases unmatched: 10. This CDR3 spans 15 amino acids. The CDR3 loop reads CASTRAGSMSYEQYF. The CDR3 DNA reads TGTGCCAGCACCAGAGCGGGAAGCATGTCCTACGAGCAGTACTTC. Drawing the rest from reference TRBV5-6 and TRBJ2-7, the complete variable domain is DAGVTQSPTHLIKTRGQQVTLRCSPKSGHDTVSWYQQALGQGPQFIFQYYEEEERQRGNFPDRFSGHQFPNYSSELNVNALLLGDSALYLCASTRAGSMSYEQYFGPGTRLTVT.

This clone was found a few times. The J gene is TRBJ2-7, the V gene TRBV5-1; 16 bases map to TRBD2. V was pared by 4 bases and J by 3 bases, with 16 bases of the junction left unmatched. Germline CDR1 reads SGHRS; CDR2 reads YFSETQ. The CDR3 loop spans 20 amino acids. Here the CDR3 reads CASSPTFVGTSGGDGYEQYF. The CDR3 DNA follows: TGCGCCAGCAGCCCAACATTCGTGGGGACTAGCGGGGGGGATGGCTACGAGCAGTACTTC.

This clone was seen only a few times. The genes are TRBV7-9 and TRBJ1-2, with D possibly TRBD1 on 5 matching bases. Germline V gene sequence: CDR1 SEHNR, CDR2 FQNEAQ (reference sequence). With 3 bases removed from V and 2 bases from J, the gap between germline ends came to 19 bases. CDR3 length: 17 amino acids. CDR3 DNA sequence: TGTGCCAGCAGCTTCCCCTTGTGGCAGGGCACCAACTATGGCTACACCTTC. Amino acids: CASSFPLWQGTNYGYTF. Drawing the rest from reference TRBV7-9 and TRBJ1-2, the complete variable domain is DTGVSQNPRHKITKRGQNVTFRCDPISEHNRLYWYRQTLGQGPEFLTYFQNEAQLEKSRLLSDRFSAERPKGSFSTLEIQRTEQGDSAMYLCASSFPLWQGTNYGYTFGSGTRLTVV.

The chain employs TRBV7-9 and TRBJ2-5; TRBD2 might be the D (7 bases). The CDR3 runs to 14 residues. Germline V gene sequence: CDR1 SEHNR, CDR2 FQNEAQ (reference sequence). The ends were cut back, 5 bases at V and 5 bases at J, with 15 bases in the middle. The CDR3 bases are TGTGCCAGCAGCCGCAAAGGGGGGGCTGAGACCCAGTACTTC. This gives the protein CASSRKGGAETQYF.

In nucleotides, the CDR3 is TGTGCCACCAGCAGAGGGAGGGCTAGCGGGAGTGGAAATGAGCAGTTCTTC. Translated: CATSRGRASGSGNEQFF. The chain couples TRBV15 to TRBJ2-1, with 10 bases fitting TRBD2. Trimming took 1 base from V and 7 from J; bases not matched to a gene: 10. The CDR3 sequence is 17 residues long. Per germline, CDR1 LNHNV and CDR2 YYDKDF (reference sequence). Full variable domain (missing parts from reference TRBV15 and TRBJ2-1): DAMVIQNPRYQVTQFGKPVTLSCSQTLNHNVMYWYQQKSSQAPKLLFHYYDKDFNNEADTPDNFQSRRPNTSFCFLDIRSPGLGDTAMYLCATSRGRASGSGNEQFFGPGTRLTVL.

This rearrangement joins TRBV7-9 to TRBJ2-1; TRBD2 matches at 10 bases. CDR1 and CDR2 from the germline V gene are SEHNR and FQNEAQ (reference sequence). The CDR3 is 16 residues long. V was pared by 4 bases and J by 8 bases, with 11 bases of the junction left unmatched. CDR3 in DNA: TGTGCCAGCAGCTCGATTAAGGAGCGGGAGGGGGATGAGCAGTTCTTC. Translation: CASSSIKEREGDEQFF.

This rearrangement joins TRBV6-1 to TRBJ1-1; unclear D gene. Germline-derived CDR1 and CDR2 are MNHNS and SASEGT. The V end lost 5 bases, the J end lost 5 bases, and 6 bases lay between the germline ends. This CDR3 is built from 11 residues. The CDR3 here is CASSSLTEAFF. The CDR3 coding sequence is TGTGCCAGCAGTTCCCTAACTGAAGCTTTCTTT.

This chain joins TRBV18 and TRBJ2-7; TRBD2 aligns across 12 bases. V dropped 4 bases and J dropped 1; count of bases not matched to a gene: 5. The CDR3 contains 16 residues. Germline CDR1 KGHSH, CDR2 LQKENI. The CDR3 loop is CASSLRTSGVSYEQYF. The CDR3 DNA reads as TGTGCCAGCTCACTACGGACTAGCGGGGTATCCTACGAGCAGTACTTC. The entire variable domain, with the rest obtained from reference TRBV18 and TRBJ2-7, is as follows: NAGVMQNPRHLVRRRGQEARLRCSPMKGHSHVYWYRQLPEEGLKFMVYLQKENIIDESGMPKERFSAEFPKEGPSILRIQQVVRGDSAAYFCASSLRTSGVSYEQYFGPGTRLTVT.

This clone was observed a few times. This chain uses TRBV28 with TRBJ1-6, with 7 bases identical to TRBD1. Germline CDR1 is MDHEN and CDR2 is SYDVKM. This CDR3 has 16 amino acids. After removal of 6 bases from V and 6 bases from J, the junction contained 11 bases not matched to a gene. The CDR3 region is CASRQTAGGLNSPLHF. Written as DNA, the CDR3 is TGTGCCAGCAGACAGACGGCAGGGGGACTTAATTCACCCCTCCACTTT.

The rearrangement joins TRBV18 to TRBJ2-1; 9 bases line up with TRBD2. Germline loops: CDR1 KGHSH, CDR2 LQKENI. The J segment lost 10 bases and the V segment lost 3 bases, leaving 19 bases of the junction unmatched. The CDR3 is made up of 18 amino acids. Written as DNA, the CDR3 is TGTGCCAGCTCACCCCCAGGCACTAGCGGGCTCCAACGTCGAGAGCAGTTCTTC. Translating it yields CASSPPGTSGLQRREQFF.